Below are 25 T cell receptor beta chains sequenced from a single sample in a study of breast tumors, draining lymph nodes, adjacent tissues. TCRdb used MiXCR to reprocess the multiplex PCR reads, holding one entry per CDR3 protein. The top ten clones hold approximately 4.3% of a sample with about 200,000 distinct CDR3 sequences, approximately 33% of them seen once. Axillary draining lymph nodes of breast cancer patients supplied the node samples. Sequencing input: axillary lymph node tissue. The receptors here all came from a female donor with breast cancer. Some clones in this sample may be carry-over from other donors' samples.

This clonotype showed up many times. The chain recombines TRBV12-3 or TRBV12-4 with TRBJ2-1; unclear D gene. The V end was cut by 9 bases, the J end by 5 bases, with 23 bases between. CDR3 size: 16 residues. CDR3 loop: CARSQVRDATDNEQFF. Here the CDR3 DNA reads TGTGCCAGAAGTCAGGTAAGGGATGCGACGGACAATGAGCAGTTCTTC.

A note on this clonotype: One base away lies a much larger clone, so this may be a sequencing read error. The chain links TRBV14 to TRBJ2-1; the D gene could be TRBD1 or TRBD2 (5 bases each). The CDR3 has 16 residues. The germline V gene encodes CDR1 SGHDN and CDR2 FVKESK. The DNA for the CDR3 is TGTGCCAGCAGCCAAGATTCGGGACGGGTCTACAATGCGCAGTTCTTC. Translating gives CASSQDSGRVYNAQFF.

This clonotype was seen many times. The chain employs TRBV24-1 and TRBJ2-1, with TRBD1 matching over 9 bases. Germline CDR1 and CDR2: KGHDR and SFDVKD. The CDR3 extends over 16 amino acids. V was clipped by 4 bases and J by 5 bases; unmatched bases: 8. DNA of the CDR3: TGTGCCACCAGTGACAATGACAGGGGGTTAAACAATGAGCAGTTCTTC. Protein: CATSDNDRGLNNEQFF.

A remark on this clonotype: The germline gene is not matched at one end of the junction; a read error may be the cause. V usage is TRBV9 and J usage is TRBJ1-2; TRBD1 is a possible D gene (6 bases). Per germline, CDR1 SGDLS and CDR2 YYNGEE. The CDR3 is made up of 15 amino acids. The CDR3 sequence is CASSVDPRQVHGSTF. Written as DNA, the CDR3 is TGTGCCAGCAGCGTAGACCCTCGACAGGTACATGGCTCCACCTTC. Full variable domain (remainder filled in from reference TRBV9 and TRBJ1-2): DSGVTQTPKHLITATGQRVTLRCSPRSGDLSVYWYQQSLDQGLQFLIQYYNGEERAKGNILERFSAQQFPDLHSELNLSSLELGDSALYFCASSVDPRQVHGSTFGSGTRLTVV.

This clonotype was counted at least ten times. The chain links TRBV6-5 to TRBJ1-6, with D perhaps matching TRBD1 (5 bases). Germline V CDR1 and CDR2: MNHEY, SVGAGI. The CDR3 totals 15 residues. V was shortened by 0 bases and J by 7 bases, with 10 bases between the two germline ends. The CDR3 sequence is CASSYSQGVNSPLHF. In DNA, the CDR3 is TGTGCCAGCAGTTACTCGCAGGGAGTGAATTCACCCCTCCACTTT.

Details on this clonotype: A much larger clone differs by one base, so this may be a read error. The V gene is TRBV6-6, the J gene TRBJ2-1; 8 bases are a match to TRBD2. This CDR3 has 15 residues. V lost 5 bases and J lost 8; bases outside the gene matches: 11. Germline V gene sequence: CDR1 MNHNY, CDR2 SVGAGI (reference sequence). The CDR3 sequence: CASSTAGGGDDEQFF. As DNA, the CDR3 is TGTGCCAGCAGTACGGCGGGGGGCGGCGACGATGAGCAGTTCTTC.

With regard to this clonotype: This may arise from a read error, as a much more abundant clone is one base away. The rearrangement uses TRBV18 and TRBJ2-7; weak D call: TRBD1 (5 bases). The germline gives CDR1 KGHSH, CDR2 LQKENI. The CDR3 extends over 15 amino acids. The CDR3 DNA is TGTGCCAGCTCACCAAAAGATGTGGGGCTAAGCGAGCAGCACTTC. Translating gives CASSPKDVGLSEQHF. Looking up the rest from reference TRBV18 and TRBJ2-7 gives the full variable domain: NAGVMQNPRHLVRRRGQEARLRCSPMKGHSHVYWYRQLPEEGLKFMVYLQKENIIDESGMPKERFSAEFPKEGPSILRIQQVVRGDSAAYFCASSPKDVGLSEQHFGPGTRLTVT.

This clonotype was detected ten times or more. The chain links TRBV5-1 to TRBJ1-2, with 8 bases matching TRBD1. V was clipped by 0 bases and J by 5 bases; unmatched bases: 6. CDR3 length equals 15 residues. CDR1 and CDR2 (germline): SGHRS, YFSETQ. CDR3 DNA: TGCGCCAGCAGCTTGGGAGGACAGGGTAGTTATGGCTACACCTTC. This sequence encodes CASSLGGQGSYGYTF.

The table lists this clonotype with a count of one. The chain combines TRBV11-2 with TRBJ1-6, with a tentative D call TRBD1 (6 bases). CDR3 length equals 19 residues. Deletions cut 0 bases from V and 8 bases from J, with 23 bases between. Looked up from germline, CDR1 is SGHAT and CDR2 is FQNNGV. CDR3 residues: CASSLDSGPGGGTDSPLHF. In DNA form, the CDR3 reads TGTGCCAGCAGCTTAGATAGTGGTCCGGGGGGGGGCACTGATTCACCCCTCCACTTT. The entire variable domain, with the rest obtained from reference TRBV11-2 and TRBJ1-6, is as follows: EAGVAQSPRYKIIEKRQSVAFWCNPISGHATLYWYQQILGQGPKLLIQFQNNGVVDDSQLPKDRFSAERLKGVDSTLKIQPAKLEDSAVYLCASSLDSGPGGGTDSPLHFGNGTRLTVT.

CDR3 protein: CAISPQVGGLRFNYGYTF. For the CDR3, the DNA is TGTGCCATCAGCCCCCAGGTCGGGGGGCTGAGGTTTAACTATGGCTACACCTTC. The V call is TRBV10-3, the J call TRBJ1-2, with a tentative D call TRBD1 (6 bases). The CDR3 runs 18 residues. The germline V and J ends were trimmed by 6 bases and 1 base, with 24 bases remaining between them. Germline assignment: CDR1 ENHRY and CDR2 SYGVKD.

This clonotype was recorded many times. The chain combines TRBV6-6 with TRBJ2-7; no clear D. The CDR3 runs 13 residues. CDR1 is MNHNY and CDR2 is SVGAGI in the germline V gene (reference sequence). Trimming removed 8 bases at V and 0 bases at J, with 11 bases between. The CDR3 sequence: CASSWGVSYEQYF. DNA of the CDR3: TGTGCCAGCTCGTGGGGTGTCTCCTACGAGCAGTACTTC.

This clonotype was seen ten or more times. V is TRBV20-1 and J is TRBJ2-7; TRBD2 matches at 7 bases. CDR3 size: 15 residues. The junction had 7 bases not matched to a gene; V was cut back by 0 bases and J by 2 bases. Germline CDR1 DFQATT, CDR2 SNEGSKA (reference sequence). CDR3 bases: TGCAGTGCTAGAGAACTCGGGGGGTCCCCCTACGAGCAGTACTTC. This encodes CSARELGGSPYEQYF.

This clonotype was seen many times. V gene TRBV5-6 combines with J gene TRBJ2-3; D gene unclear. Germline V CDR1 and CDR2: SGHDT, YYEEEE. Deletions cut 0 bases from V and 1 base from J, with 6 bases between. This CDR3 spans 14 amino acids. CDR3 sequence reads: CASSLDQRTDTQYF. CDR3 in DNA: TGTGCCAGCAGCTTGGACCAGCGCACAGATACGCAGTATTTT.

A note on this clonotype: The conserved final phenylalanine or tryptophan is absent from the CDR3, which likely points to a read error. The limits of the CDR3 on the DNA are not certain, so only TCRdb's listed CDR3 is given. The rearrangement uses TRBV2 and TRBJ2-5. The CDR3 is 9 residues long, counting both termini. In germline, CDR1 is SNHLY, CDR2 FYNNEI. CDR3 loop: CASRREQYT.

This clonotype was detected ten times or more. The V gene is TRBV6-2 or TRBV6-3, the J gene TRBJ2-7; tentative D call: TRBD2 (6 bases). V lost 5 bases and J 4 bases, leaving 15 bases between the germline ends. CDR1 and CDR2 (germline): MNHEY, SVGEGT. The CDR3 length is 14 residues. The CDR3 protein is CASSLKRAPYEQYF. DNA of the CDR3: TGTGCCAGCAGTCTCAAGCGGGCCCCTTACGAGCAGTACTTC.

The chain joins TRBV29-1 to TRBJ2-1; TRBD2 aligns across 12 bases. The CDR3 extends over 16 amino acids. The V gene end was trimmed by 3 bases and the J gene end by 6 bases; junction bases not matched to a gene: 9. Germline-derived CDR1 and CDR2 are SQVTM and ANQGSEA. For the CDR3, the DNA is TGCAGCGTTGAGGAGTATCTAGCGGGGGGGCTCAATGAGCAGTTCTTC. It yields the protein CSVEEYLAGGLNEQFF.

There are many counts of this clonotype. V and J are TRBV19 and TRBJ2-3, with 14 bases fitting TRBD2. CDR3 length equals 18 residues. J lost 3 bases, V lost 5 bases, and 10 bases had no gene match. Germline CDR1 reads LNHDA; CDR2 reads SQIVND (reference sequence). DNA of the CDR3: TGTGCCAGTAGTGGCGGGGGACTAGCGGGAGTGGGAACAGATACGCAGTATTTT. It yields the protein CASSGGGLAGVGTDTQYF.

About this clonotype: A junction boundary mismatches the germline segment, possibly from a read error. The rearrangement joins TRBV7-9 to TRBJ1-4, with D possibly being TRBD1 (5 bases). CDR3 size: 14 residues. The germline V gene encodes CDR1 SEHNR and CDR2 FQNEAQ (reference sequence). The CDR3 here is CASRPGRGNEKLFF. For the CDR3, the DNA is TGCGCCAGCAGACCGGGACGGGGAAATGAAAAACTGTTTTTT.

Ten or more counts support this clonotype. The chain links TRBV7-8 to TRBJ2-3; TRBD2 aligns across 12 bases. Losses at the gene ends were 1 base for V and 8 bases for J; bases not matched to a gene: 1. The germline V gene has CDR1 SGHVS and CDR2 FQNEAQ. The CDR3 contains 14 residues. In DNA form, the CDR3 reads TGTGCCAGCAGCTTAGGGACTAGCGGGGCTACGCAGTATTTT. It encodes CASSLGTSGATQYF.

The chain links TRBV7-9 to TRBJ1-1; D is possibly TRBD1 (5 bases). CDR3 length: 14 amino acids. The germline V gene has CDR1 SEHNR and CDR2 FQNEAQ (reference sequence). With 3 bases removed from V and 0 bases from J, the gap between germline ends came to 8 bases. CDR3 protein: CASSFQGLNTEAFF. CDR3 nucleotides: TGTGCCAGCAGCTTCCAGGGATTGAACACTGAAGCTTTCTTT.

This clonotype was seen repeatedly, ten times or more. The genes are TRBV11-1 and TRBJ2-3; 15 nucleotides match TRBD2. Germline V gives CDR1 SGHAT, CDR2 FQDESV (reference sequence). The ends lost 5 bases at V and 8 bases at J; junction bases unmatched: 8. CDR3 size: 16 residues. CDR3: CASSPRTSGRAGTQYF. As DNA, the CDR3 is TGTGCCAGCAGCCCAAGGACTAGCGGGAGGGCCGGTACGCAGTATTTT.

There are many counts of this clonotype. The CDR3 reads CATSRGLAFSTDTQYF. The CDR3 region has the DNA TGTGCCACCAGCAGAGGCCTAGCTTTTAGCACAGATACGCAGTATTTT. The rearrangement uses TRBV15 and TRBJ2-3, with D possibly TRBD2 on 5 matching bases. The CDR3 runs to 16 residues. V was trimmed by 1 base and J by 0 bases, leaving 11 bases between them. The germline V gene has CDR1 LNHNV and CDR2 YYDKDF (reference sequence).

This clonotype was picked up many times. The chain recombines TRBV3-1 with TRBJ1-2; TRBD1 might be the D (6 bases). Germline CDR1 and CDR2: LGHDT and YNNKEL (reference sequence). This CDR3 has 16 residues. V lost 4 bases, J lost 2 bases, and 17 bases lay in between. CDR3 sequence reads: CASSPIGQGRNYGYTF. For the CDR3, the DNA is TGTGCCAGCAGCCCCATCGGGCAGGGGAGGAACTATGGCTACACCTTC.

The rearrangement uses TRBV4-1 and TRBJ1-6; 7 nucleotides match TRBD1. Per the germline V gene, CDR1 is MGHRA and CDR2 is YSYEKL. The CDR3 covers 16 residues. The trim removed 4 bases at V and 0 bases at J, leaving 3 bases unmatched. The CDR3 DNA sequence: TGCGCCAGCAGCCCCACAGGGGCCTCCTATAATTCACCCCTCCACTTT. It encodes CASSPTGASYNSPLHF.

This chain uses TRBV18 with TRBJ2-7, with TRBD2 as a possible D gene (6 bases). Germline V CDR1 and CDR2: KGHSH, LQKENI. This CDR3 has 16 amino acids. V lost 3 bases and J 2 bases, leaving 17 bases between the germline ends. CDR3 sequence: CASSPRGGHSAYEQYF. The CDR3 DNA sequence: TGTGCCAGCTCACCTAGAGGAGGGCATTCGGCCTACGAGCAGTACTTC. Together with reference TRBV18 and TRBJ2-7, the CDR3 gives the full variable domain: NAGVMQNPRHLVRRRGQEARLRCSPMKGHSHVYWYRQLPEEGLKFMVYLQKENIIDESGMPKERFSAEFPKEGPSILRIQQVVRGDSAAYFCASSPRGGHSAYEQYFGPGTRLTVT.